One and the same sample provided the 21 T cell receptor beta chains below, sequenced in a study of T cell responses to AZD1222 COVID-19 vaccine (dated by TCRdb to the early 2020s). Library creation used the immunoSEQ multiplex PCR assay. The table was pulled from immuneACCESS by TCRdb, which kept in-frame rearrangements only. Such tables lose some clones; where checked, under half of the loss comes from unresolved V genes, and the rest has no known cause. The sample has about 120,000 clones on record, about 93% of them singletons. The ten top clones hold around 5% of the sample. The label giving this sample's time point can be read as: about 28 days (+/-7) after the second vaccine dose. Sequencing was performed on peripheral blood, taken 28 days after the second AZD1222 dose. These receptors all come from an adult who received the AZD1222 COVID-19 vaccine.

This chain uses TRBV18 with TRBJ1-4, with unresolved D. CDR1 KGHSH and CDR2 LQKENI come from the germline V gene. This CDR3 has 14 residues. V lost 6 bases, J lost 5 bases, and 13 bases lay in between. DNA of the CDR3: TGTGCCAGCTCGCCGGAGGCCTGGAATGAAAAACTGTTTTTT. Translation: CASSPEAWNEKLFF.

The chain has TRBV7-2 and TRBJ2-1; 9 positions match TRBD2. The CDR3 has 14 amino acids. Trimming removed 5 bases from V and 5 bases from J; junction bases left unmatched: 4. Germline lookup yields CDR1 SGHTA and CDR2 FQGNSA. In nucleotides, the CDR3 is TGTGCCAGCAGCAGCGGACTAGCGAACAATGAGCAGTTCTTC. This encodes CASSSGLANNEQFF.

The V call is TRBV11-2, the J call TRBJ2-4; TRBD1 is a possible D gene (5 bases). This CDR3 contains 17 residues. Germline values: CDR1 SGHAT, CDR2 FQNNGV. V lost 5 bases and J lost 9, with 26 bases in between. CDR3 bases: TGTGCCAGCAGCACGCCCGACAGATCCAAAGGAAAGGGCATTCAGTACTTC. Translated, it gives CASSTPDRSKGKGIQYF.

The chain carries TRBV18 and TRBJ2-1; D unclear. This CDR3 has 14 residues. Per germline, CDR1 KGHSH and CDR2 LQKENI. Between the trimmed V and J ends, which lost 3 bases and 5 bases, there was a span of 11 bases. The chain's CDR3 is CASSPSDLHNEQFF. The CDR3 nucleotides are TGTGCCAGCTCACCCAGCGACCTCCACAATGAGCAGTTCTTC.

The chain couples TRBV27 to TRBJ2-7, with a possible D match to TRBD2 (5 bases). Germline assignment: CDR1 MNHEY and CDR2 SMNVEV (reference sequence). The CDR3 length is 13 residues. Trimming cost V 6 bases and J 3 bases, with 12 bases left between them. Here the CDR3 DNA reads TGTGCCAGCAGGCCCTCCGGGGTCTACGAGCAGTACTTC. Protein product: CASRPSGVYEQYF.

The J gene is TRBJ2-2, the V gene TRBV6-2 or TRBV6-3; 14 nucleotides agree with TRBD2. The CDR3 loop spans 18 amino acids. Trimming at V came to 2 bases and at J to 0 bases, leaving 2 bases not matched to a gene. Per germline, CDR1 MNHEY and CDR2 SVGEGT. This chain's CDR3 is CASSYGLAGGANTGELFF. The CDR3 nucleotides read TGTGCCAGCAGTTACGGACTAGCGGGGGGCGCGAACACCGGGGAGCTGTTTTTT.

The rearrangement uses TRBV18 and TRBJ2-5, with 11 bases lining up with TRBD2. The CDR3 length is 16 residues. CDR1 is KGHSH and CDR2 is LQKENI in the germline V gene. The V segment lost 8 bases and the J segment 1 base; nucleotides outside the gene matches: 9. The DNA of the CDR3 is TGTGCCAGCCGGAACCCTAGCGGGGGGATCCAAGAGACCCAGTACTTC. This codes for CASRNPSGGIQETQYF.

The chain combines TRBV6-5 with TRBJ2-7; possibly TRBD1 or TRBD2 for D (5 bases each). Trimming left V 2 bases short and J 6 bases short, with 17 bases between. Germline CDR1 and CDR2: MNHEY and SVGAGI. This CDR3 comprises 15 residues. CDR3 region: CASSYEWSGGTEQYF. CDR3 nucleotide sequence: TGTGCCAGCAGTTACGAATGGTCAGGTGGGACCGAGCAGTACTTC.

This chain uses TRBV30 with TRBJ2-1; tentative D call: TRBD2 (5 bases). Trimming left V 3 bases short and J 5 bases short, with 14 bases between. The germline V gene has CDR1 GTSNPN and CDR2 SVGIG (reference sequence). The length of the CDR3 is 14 residues. This CDR3 reads CAWSGRSSHNEQFF. The CDR3 nucleotides are TGTGCCTGGAGCGGCCGGTCTAGCCACAATGAGCAGTTCTTC.

The chain carries TRBV10-2 and TRBJ1-2, with 8 bases that match TRBD1. V lost 4 bases, J lost 0 bases, and 7 bases stayed unmatched. The CDR3 is made up of 16 amino acids. Germline CDR1 WSHSY, CDR2 SAAADI. The CDR3 protein is CASSGNPGQANYGYTF. CDR3 sequence (DNA): TGCGCCAGCAGTGGAAACCCGGGACAGGCTAACTATGGCTACACCTTC.

V gene TRBV4-3 combines with J gene TRBJ1-4, with D hard to call. CDR3 size: 19 residues. CDR1 is LGHNA and CDR2 is YSLEER in the germline V gene. V shed 0 bases and J shed 0 bases, with 17 bases lying between them. The CDR3 nucleotides are TGCGCCAGCAGCCAAGAAGAGATTTCCAACCCTGCAACTAATGAAAAACTGTTTTTT. This translates into CASSQEEISNPATNEKLFF.

This chain links TRBV6-2 or TRBV6-3 with TRBJ2-1; 10 bases align to TRBD1. J lost 0 bases, V lost 5 bases, and 13 bases had no gene match. The CDR3 has 19 residues. CDR1 and CDR2 from the germline V gene are MNHEY and SVGEGT. This chain's CDR3 is CASSTRQGALKSSYNEQFF. CDR3 coding DNA: TGTGCCAGCAGTACTCGACAGGGGGCGTTAAAGAGCTCCTACAATGAGCAGTTCTTC.

The chain employs TRBV11-3 and TRBJ2-2; D is ambiguous. CDR1 SGHNT and CDR2 YENEEA come from the germline V gene. V lost 0 bases and J lost 2, with 4 bases in between. This CDR3 has 14 residues. CDR3 nucleotide sequence: TGTGCCAGCAGCTTAGACGGCAACACCGGGGAGCTGTTTTTT. Translated, it gives CASSLDGNTGELFF.

In its sample, this clone was seen once. This sequence joins TRBV18 and TRBJ1-2, with D perhaps TRBD1 (5 bases). The CDR3 is 15 residues long. Germline CDR1 KGHSH, CDR2 LQKENI. V was trimmed by 3 bases and J by 7 bases, leaving 18 bases between them. The CDR3 DNA is TGTGCCAGCTCACCTAATCCCGGGACTCACTCTGGCTACACCTTC. Its protein product is CASSPNPGTHSGYTF.

The chain recombines TRBV6-1 with TRBJ1-5; 7 bases line up with TRBD1. Germline trimming cut 2 bases from V and 7 bases from J; bases unmatched to any gene: 2. The CDR3 length is 13 residues. Germline V gene lookup returns CDR1 MNHNS and CDR2 SASEGT. CDR3 loop: CASSEQGEQPQHF. The DNA of the CDR3 is TGTGCCAGCAGTGAACAGGGGGAACAGCCCCAGCATTTT.

The chain uses TRBV6-6 and TRBJ1-2; D is unresolved. The length of the CDR3 is 14 residues. Trimming left V 8 bases short and J 3 bases short, with 16 bases between. Germline-derived CDR1 and CDR2 are MNHNY and SVGAGI (reference sequence). The CDR3 reads CASYRGLRDYGYTF. The CDR3 bases are TGTGCCAGCTATCGTGGCCTACGGGACTATGGCTACACCTTC.

The chain carries TRBV19 and TRBJ1-5, with D maybe TRBD1 (5 bases). The length of the CDR3 is 14 residues. V lost 3 bases to trimming and J lost 11 bases, with 17 bases between them. Germline V gene data show CDR1 as LNHDA and CDR2 as SQIVND (reference sequence). The CDR3 DNA sequence: TGTGCCAGTAGTATTGGAGGGGCCCCTCCGGCCCAGCATTTT. It yields the protein CASSIGGAPPAQHF.

This clone was recorded once. This chain links TRBV5-3 with TRBJ2-7; unclear D gene. TRBV5-3 is an open reading frame, and its role is uncertain. This CDR3 has 14 residues. Trimming shortened V by 4 bases and J by 3 bases, and 14 bases separated the two germline ends. CDR3 bases: TGTGCCAGAAGCATGGGGTGCCAGCACTACGAGCAGTACTTC. Translated, it gives CARSMGCQHYEQYF.

The chain is built from TRBV7-2 and TRBJ1-1; 9 nucleotides match TRBD1. Per germline, CDR1 SGHTA and CDR2 FQGNSA. The V and J ends lost 5 bases and 2 bases, in that order; junction bases with no gene match: 9. The CDR3 runs to 16 residues. CDR3: CASSATGGGYNTEAFF. The CDR3 DNA reads TGTGCCAGCAGCGCCACAGGGGGCGGGTATAACACTGAAGCTTTCTTT. The full variable domain, in which reference TRBV7-2 and TRBJ1-1 provide the parts outside the CDR3, is GAGVSQSPSNKVTEKGKDVELRCDPISGHTALYWYRQSLGQGLEFLIYFQGNSAPDKSGLPSDRFSAERTGGSVSTLTIQRTQQEDSAVYLCASSATGGGYNTEAFFGQGTRLTVV.

The chain joins TRBV7-3 to TRBJ2-1; D unresolved. With 5 bases removed from V and 4 bases from J, the gap between germline ends came to 18 bases. CDR1 and CDR2 from the germline V gene are SGHTA and FQGTGA. The CDR3 length is 16 residues. CDR3 in DNA: TGTGCCAGCAGCCCCGTCAGTAACCCCCATTACAATGAGCAGTTCTTC. This sequence encodes CASSPVSNPHYNEQFF.

This clone came up a few times. The chain recombines TRBV4-3 with TRBJ1-6; D remains unclear. Germline V CDR1 and CDR2: LGHNA, YSLEER. CDR3 length: 14 amino acids. Deletions cut 3 bases from V and 7 bases from J, with 10 bases between. This CDR3 is CASSQTLENSPLHF. The CDR3 DNA is TGCGCCAGCAGCCAGACTTTGGAGAATTCACCCCTCCACTTT.